The 28 T cell receptor beta chains in this list originate from one sample, sequenced in a study of lymphopenia after photon versus proton radiotherapy. Using immunoSEQ multiplex PCR, the repertoire was profiled, and TCRdb retains in-frame clones only, with some absent. The data contain under 75,000 clones, just under 95% of them seen just once; the ten biggest clones take up around 2.2%. This material consisted of peripheral blood, taken from a patient treated with photon-based radiotherapy. The receptor source for this set is a middle-aged woman with cholangiocarcinoma.

The chain has TRBV19 and TRBJ2-3; perhaps D is TRBD1 or TRBD2 (6 bases each). The CDR3 spans 14 residues. Germline CDR1 is LNHDA and CDR2 is SQIVND (reference sequence). The V end was cut by 3 bases, the J end by 2 bases, with 9 bases between. DNA of the CDR3: TGTGCCAGTAGTATCGGGGGCTTCACAGATACGCAGTATTTT. Translated, it gives CASSIGGFTDTQYF.

Here the CDR3 reads CASSLASSPNYGEQYF. The CDR3 DNA sequence: TGCGCCAGCAGCTTGGCGTCTAGTCCCAACTACGGCGAGCAGTACTTC. The chain recombines TRBV5-1 with TRBJ2-7; D remains ambiguous. V was clipped by 0 bases and J by 6 bases, with 19 bases between them. The V gene's germline CDR1 is SGHRS and CDR2 YFSETQ. CDR3 length equals 16 residues.

This chain joins TRBV5-4 and TRBJ2-1; 10 nucleotides match TRBD2. Per the germline V gene, CDR1 is SGHNT and CDR2 is YYREEE (reference sequence). The CDR3 extends over 17 amino acids. Trimming took 4 bases from V and 8 from J; bases not matched to a gene: 15. The CDR3 is CASSPGLGPSGSHEQFF. The CDR3 coding sequence is TGTGCCAGCAGCCCTGGGTTAGGTCCTAGCGGGAGTCATGAGCAGTTCTTC.

The chain is built from TRBV23-1 and TRBJ2-5; 7 nucleotides agree with TRBD2. Being an ORF, TRBV23-1 has a function that is uncertain. Germline trimming cut 4 bases from V and 5 bases from J; bases unmatched to any gene: 10. The CDR3 has 15 residues. The CDR3 DNA is TGCGCCAGCAGTCCGCAGTTAGCGGGTGGTGAGACCCAGTACTTC. Translating it yields CASSPQLAGGETQYF.

This chain links TRBV30 with TRBJ1-1; D is unresolved. Germline V lookup: CDR1 GTSNPN, CDR2 SVGIG (reference sequence). Trimming removed 1 base from V and 8 bases from J, with 8 bases in between. This CDR3 has 11 residues. The CDR3 region is CAWSGLWEAFF. For the CDR3, the DNA is TGTGCCTGGAGTGGTCTGTGGGAAGCTTTCTTT.

The chain recombines TRBV5-6 with TRBJ2-3; D perhaps matches TRBD1 (6 bases). V was shortened by 5 bases and J by 2 bases, with 15 bases between the two germline ends. The length of the CDR3 is 15 residues. The V gene's germline CDR1 is SGHDT and CDR2 YYEEEE. DNA for the CDR3: TGTGCCAGCAGAGGGGTTTGGGGGCCCACAGATACGCAGTATTTT. Its translation is CASRGVWGPTDTQYF.

CDR3 DNA sequence: TGTGCCAGCCACGGGGACGGCTACGAGCAGTACTTC. It is translated as CASHGDGYEQYF. The V gene is TRBV7-9, the J gene TRBJ2-7; TRBD1 or TRBD2 may be the D gene (5 bases each). CDR3 length: 12 amino acids. V lost 8 bases, J lost 3 bases, and 11 bases lay in between. Germline assignment: CDR1 SEHNR and CDR2 FQNEAQ (reference sequence).

V and J are TRBV5-6 and TRBJ1-1, with a tentative D call TRBD1 (6 bases). CDR1 SGHDT and CDR2 YYEEEE come from the germline V gene. V was shortened by 1 base and J by 4 bases, with 8 bases between the two germline ends. This CDR3 contains 13 residues. Written as DNA, the CDR3 is TGTGCCAGCAGCTTGACAGGGACCACTGAAGCTTTCTTT. This translates into CASSLTGTTEAFF.

The rearrangement uses TRBV12-5 and TRBJ1-5; tentative D call: TRBD1 (5 bases). Germline V gene sequence: CDR1 LGHNT, CDR2 FRNRAP. The CDR3 sequence is 14 residues long. Trimming removed 7 bases from V and 5 bases from J, with 15 bases in between. This CDR3 reads CASVQDTSYQPQHF. The CDR3 nucleotides read TGTGCTAGTGTTCAGGACACGTCTTATCAGCCCCAGCATTTT.

The chain recombines TRBV5-1 with TRBJ2-7; the D is unclear. V was shortened by 0 bases and J by 0 bases, with 16 bases between the two germline ends. Germline lookup yields CDR1 SGHRS and CDR2 YFSETQ. The CDR3 has 17 amino acids. In DNA, the CDR3 is TGCGCCAGCAGCTTGGGACTGTCCTCGTTCAGCTCCTACGAGCAGTACTTC. Protein sequence: CASSLGLSSFSSYEQYF.

The V call is TRBV4-1, the J call TRBJ2-3; 8 bases match TRBD2. The CDR3 sequence is 17 residues long. Germline V lookup: CDR1 MGHRA, CDR2 YSYEKL. V lost 1 base to trimming and J lost 2 bases; unmatched junction nucleotides: 8. The CDR3 sequence: CASSQAYGGGLTDTQYF. CDR3 coding DNA: TGCGCCAGCAGCCAAGCGTACGGCGGGGGGCTCACAGATACGCAGTATTTT.

The chain combines TRBV5-1 with TRBJ1-4; D is undetermined. This CDR3 is built from 14 residues. Trimming removed 4 bases from V and 8 bases from J, with 15 bases in between. Per the germline V gene, CDR1 is SGHRS and CDR2 is YFSETQ. The CDR3 loop is CASSLQPGEEKLFF. In DNA, the CDR3 is TGCGCCAGCAGCCTTCAGCCGGGAGAGGAAAAACTGTTTTTT.

The V and J genes are TRBV28 and TRBJ1-2; D possibly corresponds to TRBD1 (5 bases). The V gene lost 6 bases and the J gene lost 2 bases, with 13 bases spanning the gap. Germline V gene data show CDR1 as MDHEN and CDR2 as SYDVKM. This CDR3 has 14 residues. The CDR3 spells CASRTPRENYGYTF. DNA for the CDR3: TGTGCCAGCAGGACTCCCAGGGAGAACTATGGCTACACCTTC.

The rearrangement links TRBV30 to TRBJ2-7; D gene unclear. This CDR3 is built from 10 residues. Germline assignment: CDR1 GTSNPN and CDR2 SVGIG (reference sequence). V was trimmed by 2 bases and J by 5 bases, leaving 4 bases between them. The CDR3 loop is CAWSNDEQYF. The CDR3 nucleotides are TGTGCCTGGAGTAATGACGAGCAGTACTTC.

The chain joins TRBV6-1 to TRBJ2-7; unclear D gene. This CDR3 spans 14 amino acids. V lost 6 bases to trimming and J lost 3 bases, with 15 bases between them. Per the germline V gene, CDR1 is MNHNS and CDR2 is SASEGT. The CDR3 loop is CASRKSEAIYEQYF. In DNA, the CDR3 is TGTGCCAGCAGAAAATCAGAAGCGATCTACGAGCAGTACTTC.

This rearrangement joins TRBV2 to TRBJ2-2; D gene uncertain. The germline V gene encodes CDR1 SNHLY and CDR2 FYNNEI. V was trimmed by 7 bases and J by 6 bases, leaving 27 bases between them. There are 18 residues in the CDR3. The CDR3 region has the DNA TGTGCCAGCAACCTCCTGGGCAGTCAAACTGCGAGACCCGGGGAGCTGTTTTTT. Translated: CASNLLGSQTARPGELFF.

The genes are TRBV28 and TRBJ1-1, with 10 bases fitting TRBD1. The germline CDR1 and CDR2 sequences are MDHEN and SYDVKM. The V gene end was trimmed by 6 bases and the J gene end by 10 bases; junction bases not matched to a gene: 8. The CDR3 covers 13 residues. The chain's CDR3 is CASSQGTGVRAFF. For the CDR3, the DNA is TGTGCCAGCAGCCAGGGGACAGGGGTGCGAGCTTTCTTT.

The V gene is TRBV19, the J gene TRBJ2-7; 7 positions match TRBD2. Per germline, CDR1 LNHDA and CDR2 SQIVND (reference sequence). The CDR3 length is 17 residues. J gave up 4 bases and V 3 bases, and 15 bases lay outside the gene matches. The DNA of the CDR3 is TGTGCCAGTAGTATCTTCCCCGCGGCGGGAGTTGGTTACGAGCAGTACTTC. Residues: CASSIFPAAGVGYEQYF.

The rearrangement links TRBV25-1 to TRBJ1-6; no clear D gene. Germline lookup yields CDR1 MGHDK and CDR2 SYGVNS. The CDR3 has 15 residues. The V and J ends lost 1 base and 10 bases respectively, with 14 bases between them. CDR3 bases: TGTGCCAGCAGTGAATGGAGTGGAGCAGAGTCACCCCTCCACTTT. Protein product: CASSEWSGAESPLHF. Supplemented by reference TRBV25-1 and TRBJ1-6, the full variable domain reads EADIYQTPRYLVIGTGKKITLECSQTMGHDKMYWYQQDPGMELHLIHYSYGVNSTEKGDLSSESTVSRIRTEHFPLTLESARPSHTSQYLCASSEWSGAESPLHFGNGTRLTVT.

J is TRBJ2-3 and V is TRBV6-1; D is unresolved. The germline V gene encodes CDR1 MNHNS and CDR2 SASEGT. This CDR3 contains 15 residues. Trimming took off 6 bases at V and 2 bases at J, with 15 bases between the two ends. DNA of the CDR3: TGTGCCAGCAGACCCGGAACGGGTCACACAGATACGCAGTATTTT. Its protein product is CASRPGTGHTDTQYF.

The chain links TRBV6-5 to TRBJ1-1; D uncertain. V was shortened by 6 bases and J by 0 bases, with 5 bases between the two germline ends. The CDR3 has 12 amino acids. Germline CDR1 reads MNHEY; CDR2 reads SVGAGI. The CDR3 sequence: CASSRLNTEAFF. CDR3 DNA: TGTGCCAGCAGCCGACTGAACACTGAAGCTTTCTTT.

The chain couples TRBV5-4 to TRBJ1-3, with D possibly being TRBD1 (6 bases). Per germline, CDR1 SGHNT and CDR2 YYREEE (reference sequence). The CDR3 extends over 17 amino acids. V was shortened by 2 bases and J by 0 bases, with 15 bases between the two germline ends. The CDR3 sequence is CASSFDLQGFSGNTIYF. DNA for the CDR3: TGTGCCAGCAGCTTTGACTTACAGGGATTCTCTGGAAACACCATATATTTT.

This chain connects TRBV5-4 to TRBJ1-2; a possible D gene is TRBD1 (5 bases). This CDR3 region has 12 residues. Trimming cost V 4 bases and J 8 bases, with 12 bases left between them. Germline CDR1 is SGHNT and CDR2 is YYREEE (reference sequence). The chain's CDR3 is CASSPTGKGYTF. In nucleotides, the CDR3 is TGTGCCAGCAGCCCAACAGGAAAAGGCTACACCTTC. The full variable domain, rest sourced from reference TRBV5-4 and TRBJ1-2, is ETGVTQSPTHLIKTRGQQVTLRCSSQSGHNTVSWYQQALGQGPQFIFQYYREEENGRGNFPPRFSGLQFPNYSSELNVNALELDDSALYLCASSPTGKGYTFGSGTRLTVV.

The chain carries TRBV18 and TRBJ2-3; perhaps TRBD1 as D (6 bases). The ends were cut back, 4 bases at V and 6 bases at J, with 11 bases in the middle. This CDR3 region has 13 residues. From germline, CDR1 is KGHSH and CDR2 LQKENI. CDR3 loop: CASSQTGGDTQYF. The CDR3 nucleotides are TGTGCCAGCTCACAGACAGGCGGGGATACGCAGTATTTT. Full variable domain (missing parts from reference TRBV18 and TRBJ2-3): NAGVMQNPRHLVRRRGQEARLRCSPMKGHSHVYWYRQLPEEGLKFMVYLQKENIIDESGMPKERFSAEFPKEGPSILRIQQVVRGDSAAYFCASSQTGGDTQYFGPGTRLTVL.

CDR3 nucleotides: TGTGCCAGCAGCTTAGATCGGAGCGGAAACTACGAGCAGTACTTC. Translation gives CASSLDRSGNYEQYF. V gene TRBV11-2 combines with J gene TRBJ2-7; weak D call: TRBD2 (5 bases). The V end was cut by 0 bases, the J end by 3 bases, with 12 bases between. This CDR3 contains 15 residues. Germline V CDR1 and CDR2: SGHAT, FQNNGV.

The chain joins TRBV19 to TRBJ2-3, with TRBD2 matching 11 bases. V was clipped by 3 bases and J by 6 bases; unmatched bases: 5. The germline V gene encodes CDR1 LNHDA and CDR2 SQIVND (reference sequence). The CDR3 has 15 amino acids. The CDR3 DNA follows: TGTGCCAGTAGTATGGGACGGACTAGCGGGGATACGCAGTATTTT. This translates into CASSMGRTSGDTQYF.

The J gene is TRBJ2-7, the V gene TRBV6-1; D call uncertain. The CDR3 contains 13 residues. Germline lookup yields CDR1 MNHNS and CDR2 SASEGT. V was shortened by 2 bases and J by 6 bases, with 11 bases between the two germline ends. The CDR3 DNA sequence: TGTGCCAGCAGTGAATACGGGCGAAGCGAGCAGTACTTC. Translated: CASSEYGRSEQYF.

This sequence joins TRBV10-1 and TRBJ1-1; D gene unclear. The germline gives CDR1 WNHNN, CDR2 SYGVQD (reference sequence). This CDR3 is 14 amino acids long. Deletions cut 0 bases from V and 10 bases from J, with 15 bases between. CDR3 region: CASSESGQARGAFF. The CDR3 bases are TGCGCCAGCAGTGAGTCAGGGCAGGCCAGAGGAGCTTTCTTT.